This TCR beta chain was obtained from a study of blood T cell repertoires in COVID-19. Study-wide background: Researchers got acute and convalescent COVID-19 samples from the United States, Italy and Spain. Nucleic acid was either cDNA or gDNA, and it came from T cells, B-cell-depleted T cells, or PBMCs.

Deletions cut 6 bases from V and 0 bases from J, with 14 bases between. The CDR3 contains 15 residues. Germline CDR1 and CDR2: MGHDK and SYGVNS. Under the authors' procedure: Nucleated cell counts were estimated from reference gene primer amplification. Profiled with immunoSEQ multiplex PCR; TCRdb holds only in-frame clones, not every one. The D gene and trimming were derived from the DNA, and the V and J assignments and clone size from that table. The sample contains about 20,000 clones, about nine tenths of which appear only once. The TCR sequence derives from a man aged 50-59 years with active COVID-19. The chain recombines TRBV25-1 with TRBJ1-1; perhaps TRBD1 as D (5 bases). The material sequenced was peripheral blood. CDR3 residues: CASSRRDPMNTEAFF. The CDR3, as DNA: TGTGCCAGCAGCCGCAGGGATCCTATGAACACTGAAGCTTTCTTT.